Listed below are T cell receptor beta chains from one sample, sequenced in a study of cytomegalovirus exposure and HLA in healthy donors. The method was immunoSEQ multiplex PCR; TCRdb's version includes in-frame clones alone and lacks a portion of them. The sample includes some 150,000 clones, approximately 64% of them seen just once. The sample consisted of PBMCs. The receptors originated from a middle-aged woman in good health and CMV-seronegative. Each CDR3 is given with its conserved first and last residue. Each record gives: CDR3 length, V gene, J gene, D gene, CDR3 protein. D genes are given only for firm matches.

>16|TRBV5-6|TRBJ2-1|TRBD1
CASSSYSGTGYNEQFF
>14|TRBV5-1|TRBJ1-1|TRBD1
CASSWTGGNTEAFF
>13|TRBV5-8|TRBJ2-4|.
CASSLAERGIQYF
>16|TRBV7-8|TRBJ1-2|.
CASSLTGGAGGFGYTF
>14|TRBV6-6|TRBJ2-4|TRBD1
CASTVGGPGNIQYF
>15|TRBV14|TRBJ1-2|TRBD1
CASSQELPGQGPYTF
>11|TRBV2|TRBJ2-3|.
CASSDRDTQYF
>14|TRBV4-1|TRBJ1-1|.
CASSQAGRGAEAFF
>16|TRBV7-2|TRBJ1-5|TRBD1
CASSLGTGSGNQPQHF
>16|TRBV6-5|TRBJ1-1|.
CASSYSRALMNTEAFF
>15|TRBV5-1|TRBJ2-1|.
CASSPGGLGYNEQFF
>15|TRBV5-6|TRBJ1-1|TRBD1
CASSAGDRRVTEAFF
>15|TRBV5-1|TRBJ2-2|TRBD2
CASSWLAGADGELFF
>14|TRBV27|TRBJ2-5|TRBD2
CASSTLAVQETQYF
>15|TRBV19|TRBJ2-1|TRBD1
CASSIRTGGSGEQFF
>16|TRBV4-3|TRBJ1-3|.
CASSQGAQGTGNTIYF
>13|TRBV19|TRBJ2-5|.
CASSYWAQETQYF
>17|TRBV28|TRBJ1-2|.
CASSLNVGGRGNYGYTF
>13|TRBV30|TRBJ1-2|.
CAWSVPANYGYTF
>14|TRBV7-8|TRBJ1-1|.
CASSFGGSSVGAFF
>13|TRBV2|TRBJ1-2|.
CASSENGVYGYTF
>14|TRBV5-8|TRBJ1-2|.
CASSLKRVPLSYTF
>17|TRBV27|TRBJ2-3|TRBD2
CASSLGLAVPATDTQYF
>15|TRBV9|TRBJ2-5|.
CASSVEGHSGETQYF
>16|TRBV27|TRBJ1-1|TRBD1
CASSLEQGGTNTEAFF
>15|TRBV4-2|TRBJ2-2|.
CASSQTTGFSGELFF
>12|TRBV28|TRBJ2-7|TRBD1
CASSGRGYEQYF
>13|TRBV7-6|TRBJ1-1|.
CASSLGMNTEAFF
>15|TRBV5-4|TRBJ1-2|TRBD1
CASSSPGQGKYGYTF
>16|TRBV6-4|TRBJ2-1|TRBD2
CASSDFSGGARGEQFF
>16|TRBV5-1|TRBJ1-5|.
CASSLGGPGLNQPQHF
>12|TRBV6-6|TRBJ1-1|TRBD1
CACLSGQTEAFF
>19|TRBV27|TRBJ2-3|TRBD2
CASSPLGGGIPASTDTQYF
>12|TRBV7-9|TRBJ2-3|.
CASSLGPDTQYF
>15|TRBV7-7|TRBJ2-3|.
CASSLTRGDTDTQYF
>11|TRBV18|TRBJ2-5|.
CASSPEETQYF
>13|TRBV28|TRBJ2-3|TRBD2
CASGSGGTDTQYF
>14|TRBV7-9|TRBJ2-7|.
CASSPVQGNYEQYF
>11|TRBV18|TRBJ2-3|.
CASSPRDTQYF
>14|TRBV28|TRBJ1-4|TRBD1
CASNSGTGSRKLFF
>14|TRBV5-1|TRBJ1-5|TRBD1
CASSLGTGHQPQHF
>17|TRBV9|TRBJ2-1|.
CASSGRLRGTVYNEQFF
>13|TRBV6-5|TRBJ1-2|TRBD1
CAVQGAAGYGYTF
>14|TRBV5-5|TRBJ1-5|.
CASSLARGGQPQHF
>14|TRBV29-1|TRBJ1-1|.
CSVAAQGRIGEAFF
>13|TRBV28|TRBJ2-7|TRBD1
CASLGQVTYEQYF
>13|TRBV7-8|TRBJ2-7|.
CASSLGTVDEQYF
>15|TRBV6-5|.|TRBD1
CASSPWTGGIYEQYF
>14|TRBV7-9|TRBJ1-2|.
CASVGVEQISGYTF
>15|TRBV5-4|TRBJ2-7|.
CASSIPGVLTNEQYF
>15|TRBV9|TRBJ1-6|.
CASSTAQGNNSPLHF
>13|TRBV7-2|TRBJ1-5|.
CASSTGQNQPQHF
>13|TRBV30|TRBJ1-3|TRBD1
CAGSQGAGNTIYF
>14|TRBV18|TRBJ1-1|.
CASSPGVLNTEAFF
>15|TRBV27|TRBJ1-4|TRBD1
CASKDRGVSSEKLFF
>14|TRBV5-4|TRBJ1-1|TRBD1
CASRGQGWGTEAFF
>21|TRBV7-8|TRBJ2-2|TRBD2
CASSLAQAGGPWPVRTGELFF
>14|TRBV6-5|TRBJ1-1|TRBD1
CASTWTGKNTEAFF
>16|TRBV7-8|TRBJ2-1|TRBD1
CASSWDRVGSYNEQFF